This TCR beta chain was obtained from a study of beta chain features in type 1 diabetes. The table lists this clone with many counts. This same CDR3 is encoded by further DNA sequences in the sample. Since all of the isolated RNA was reverse transcribed, expressed TCRB transcripts were what got sequenced. Sequencing used immunoSEQ multiplex PCR; TCRdb keeps in-frame clones, though not all of them. The sample lists about 290,000 clones, around 7.8% seen once, with roughly 1% in the top ten. Trimming removed 5 bases from V and 3 bases from J; junction bases left unmatched: 1. The CDR3 totals 12 residues. Germline V gene sequence: CDR1 SNHLY, CDR2 FYNNEI.

V is TRBV2 and J is TRBJ2-7; 7 nucleotides align to TRBD1. The source material was central memory CD4+ T cells from blood. The TCR sequence derives from a woman aged 18-35 years in good health. CDR3 nucleotides: TGTGCCAGCAGTACAGGGGTCTACGAGCAGTACTTC. This sequence encodes CASSTGVYEQYF.